This T cell receptor (beta chain) appears in the sequencing data of a study of T-cell memory formation after mild COVID-19. As for the study in general: TCR clusters were mostly donor specific. Findings of the study overall: Some SARS-CoV-2-responding clones were already detected in memory before infection. Later expanders leaned toward CD4+, whereas clones contracting from day 15 to 85 were balanced CD4/CD8.

TCRdb used MiXCR to reprocess the 5' RACE reads, holding one entry per CDR3 protein. The sample contains a few hundred thousand distinct CDR3 sequences, about 16% of which appear only once. V lost 8 bases and J 4 bases, leaving 10 bases between the germline ends. Germline lookup yields CDR1 KGHDR and CDR2 SFDVKD. This CDR3 spans 12 amino acids. This clonotype was counted a few times. The antigen is not known. Material for sequencing was PBMCs or a T cell subset sorted from them (not recorded which). The rearrangement links TRBV24-1 to TRBJ1-2; D not certain. The TCR originated in a man aged 18-30 years who had mild COVID-19 (a few samples of this study predate the infection). Cell type and time point are not known. This chain's CDR3 is CATKICGYGYTF. CDR3 nucleotide sequence: TGTGCCACCAAGATCTGCGGCTATGGCTACACCTTC.